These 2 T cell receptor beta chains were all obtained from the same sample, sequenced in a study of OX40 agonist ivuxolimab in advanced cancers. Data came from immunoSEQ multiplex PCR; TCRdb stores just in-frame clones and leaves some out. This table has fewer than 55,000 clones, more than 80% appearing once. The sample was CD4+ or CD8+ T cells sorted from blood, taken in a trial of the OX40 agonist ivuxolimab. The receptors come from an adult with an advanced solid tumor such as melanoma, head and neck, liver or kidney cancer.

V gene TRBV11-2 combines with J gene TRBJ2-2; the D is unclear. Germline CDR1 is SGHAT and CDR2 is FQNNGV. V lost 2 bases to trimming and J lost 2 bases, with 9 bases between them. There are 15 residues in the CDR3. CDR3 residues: CASSLLVINTGELFF. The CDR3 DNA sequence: TGTGCCAGCAGCTTACTGGTCATCAACACCGGGGAGCTGTTTTTT.

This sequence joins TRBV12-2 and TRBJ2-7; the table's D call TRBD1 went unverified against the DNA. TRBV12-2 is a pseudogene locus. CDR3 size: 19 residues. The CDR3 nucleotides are TGTGCAAGTCGCTTACTGAACGGTGACAGGGTGATTTGTGTCTACGAGCAGTACTTC. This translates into CASRLLNGDRVICVYEQYF.